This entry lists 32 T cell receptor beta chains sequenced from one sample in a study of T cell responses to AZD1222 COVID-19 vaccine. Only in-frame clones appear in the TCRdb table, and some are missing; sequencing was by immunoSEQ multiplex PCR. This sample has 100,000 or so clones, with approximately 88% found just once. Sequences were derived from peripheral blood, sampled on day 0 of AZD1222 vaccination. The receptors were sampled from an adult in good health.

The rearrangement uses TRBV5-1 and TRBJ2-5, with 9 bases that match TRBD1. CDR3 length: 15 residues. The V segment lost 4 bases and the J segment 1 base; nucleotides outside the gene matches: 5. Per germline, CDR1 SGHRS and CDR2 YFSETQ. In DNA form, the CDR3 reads TGCGCCAGCAGCCGTAACAGGGGGCCCCAAGAGACCCAGTACTTC. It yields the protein CASSRNRGPQETQYF. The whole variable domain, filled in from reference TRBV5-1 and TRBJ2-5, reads KAGVTQTPRYLIKTRGQQVTLSCSPISGHRSVSWYQQTPGQGLQFLFEYFSETQRNKGNFPGRFSGRQFSNSRSEMNVSTLELGDSALYLCASSRNRGPQETQYFGPGTRLLVL.

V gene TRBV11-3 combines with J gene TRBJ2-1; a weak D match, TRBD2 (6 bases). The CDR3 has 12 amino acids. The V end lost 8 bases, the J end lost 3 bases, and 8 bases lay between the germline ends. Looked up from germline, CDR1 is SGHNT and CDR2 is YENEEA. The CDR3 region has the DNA TGTGCCAGCTCCGGGAGCTACAATGAGCAGTTCTTC. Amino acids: CASSGSYNEQFF.

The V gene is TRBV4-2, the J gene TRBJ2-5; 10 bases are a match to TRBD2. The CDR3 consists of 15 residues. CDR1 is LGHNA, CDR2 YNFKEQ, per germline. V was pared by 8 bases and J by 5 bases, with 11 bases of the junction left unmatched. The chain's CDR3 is CASGIKAGGKETQYF. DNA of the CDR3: TGTGCCAGCGGGATAAAAGCGGGGGGGAAGGAGACCCAGTACTTC.

The CDR3 DNA is TGTGCCAGCAGCTGGACAGGGGACACTGAAGCTTTCTTT. Encoded protein: CASSWTGDTEAFF. The rearrangement uses TRBV3-1 (or the pseudogene TRBV3-2) and TRBJ1-1, with 9 bases lining up with TRBD1. V was clipped by 5 bases and J by 3 bases; unmatched bases: 1. This CDR3 is 13 amino acids long. Germline V gene sequence: CDR1 LGHDT, CDR2 YNNKEL (reference sequence).

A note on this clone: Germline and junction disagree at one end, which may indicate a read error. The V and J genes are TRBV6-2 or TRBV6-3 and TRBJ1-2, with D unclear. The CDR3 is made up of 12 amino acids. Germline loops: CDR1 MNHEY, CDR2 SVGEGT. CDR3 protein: CASSYLAVRISF. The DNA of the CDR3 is TGTGCCAGCAGTTACTTAGCGGTCCGGATATCCTTC.

CDR3 DNA: TGTGCCAGCAGCCAGGGCATGAACATTCAGTACTTC. Amino acid sequence: CASSQGMNIQYF. The chain combines TRBV14 with TRBJ2-4, with D unresolved. From germline, CDR1 is SGHDN and CDR2 FVKESK. With 3 bases removed from V and 7 bases from J, the gap between germline ends came to 7 bases. The CDR3 runs to 12 residues.

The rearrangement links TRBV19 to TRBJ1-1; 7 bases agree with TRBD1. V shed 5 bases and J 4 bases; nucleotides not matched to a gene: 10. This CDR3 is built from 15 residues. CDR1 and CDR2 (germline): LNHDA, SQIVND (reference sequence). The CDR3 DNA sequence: TGTGCCAGTAGTTTCGTAAGGACAGGCGCCACTGAAGCTTTCTTT. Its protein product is CASSFVRTGATEAFF.

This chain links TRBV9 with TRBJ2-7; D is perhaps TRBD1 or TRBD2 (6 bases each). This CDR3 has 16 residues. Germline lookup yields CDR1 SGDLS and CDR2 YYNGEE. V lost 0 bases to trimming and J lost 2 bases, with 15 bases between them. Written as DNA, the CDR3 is TGTGCCAGCAGCGTAGACGAGGGGGGCTACCCCTACGAGCAGTACTTC. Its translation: CASSVDEGGYPYEQYF.

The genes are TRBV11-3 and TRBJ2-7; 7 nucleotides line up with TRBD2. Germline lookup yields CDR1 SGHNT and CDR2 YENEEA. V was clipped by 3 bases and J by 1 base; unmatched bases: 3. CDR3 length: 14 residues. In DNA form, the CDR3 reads TGTGCCAGCAGCTTGGCGGGGGAGTCCTACGAGCAGTACTTC. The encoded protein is CASSLAGESYEQYF. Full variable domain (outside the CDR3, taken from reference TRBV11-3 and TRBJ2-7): EAGVVQSPRYKIIEKKQPVAFWCNPISGHNTLYWYLQNLGQGPELLIRYENEEAVDDSQLPKDRFSAERLKGVDSTLKIQPAELGDSAVYLCASSLAGESYEQYFGPGTRLTVT.

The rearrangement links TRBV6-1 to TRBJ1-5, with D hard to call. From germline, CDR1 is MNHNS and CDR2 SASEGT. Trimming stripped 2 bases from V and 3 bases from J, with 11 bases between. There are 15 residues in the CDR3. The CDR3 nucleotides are TGTGCCAGCAGTGAATTTGGGAGCACCAATCAGCCCCAGCATTTT. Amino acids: CASSEFGSTNQPQHF.

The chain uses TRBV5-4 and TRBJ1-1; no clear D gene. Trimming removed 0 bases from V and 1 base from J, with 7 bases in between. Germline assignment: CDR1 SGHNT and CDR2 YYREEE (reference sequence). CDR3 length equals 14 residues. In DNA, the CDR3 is TGTGCCAGCAGCTTGGGTGCCGAGAACACTGAAGCTTTCTTT. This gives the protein CASSLGAENTEAFF.

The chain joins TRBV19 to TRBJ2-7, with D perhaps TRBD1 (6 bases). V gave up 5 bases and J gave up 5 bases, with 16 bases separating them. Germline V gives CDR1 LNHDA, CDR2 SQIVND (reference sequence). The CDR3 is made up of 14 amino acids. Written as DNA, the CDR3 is TGTGCCAGTAGTCCGGACAGATCGAGCCACGAGCAGTACTTC. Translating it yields CASSPDRSSHEQYF.

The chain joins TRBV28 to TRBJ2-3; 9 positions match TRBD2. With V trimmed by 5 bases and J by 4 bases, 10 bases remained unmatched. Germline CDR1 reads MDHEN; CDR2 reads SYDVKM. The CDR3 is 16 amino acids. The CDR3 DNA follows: TGTGCCAGCAGTCCCCCCTGGCGGGGGGGCGCAGATACGCAGTATTTT. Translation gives CASSPPWRGGADTQYF.

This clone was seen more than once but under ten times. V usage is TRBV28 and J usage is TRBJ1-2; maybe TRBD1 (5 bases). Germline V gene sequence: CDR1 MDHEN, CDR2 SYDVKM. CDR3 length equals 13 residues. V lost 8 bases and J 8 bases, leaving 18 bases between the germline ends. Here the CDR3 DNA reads TGTGCCAGCTCGTCAGAGGGGCGAAGGGGCTACACCTTC. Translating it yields CASSSEGRRGYTF.

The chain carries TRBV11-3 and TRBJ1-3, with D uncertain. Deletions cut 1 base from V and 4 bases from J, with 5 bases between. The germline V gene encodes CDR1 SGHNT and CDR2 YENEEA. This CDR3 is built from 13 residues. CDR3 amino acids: CASSLGGGNTIYF. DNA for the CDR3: TGTGCCAGCAGCTTAGGCGGAGGAAACACCATATATTTT.

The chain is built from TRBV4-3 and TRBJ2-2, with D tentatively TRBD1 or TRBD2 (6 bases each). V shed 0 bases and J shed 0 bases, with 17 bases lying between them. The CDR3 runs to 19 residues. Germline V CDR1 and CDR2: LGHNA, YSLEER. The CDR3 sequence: CASSQDRGVGGANTGELFF. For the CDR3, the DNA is TGCGCCAGCAGCCAAGATCGAGGGGTGGGGGGCGCGAACACCGGGGAGCTGTTTTTT.

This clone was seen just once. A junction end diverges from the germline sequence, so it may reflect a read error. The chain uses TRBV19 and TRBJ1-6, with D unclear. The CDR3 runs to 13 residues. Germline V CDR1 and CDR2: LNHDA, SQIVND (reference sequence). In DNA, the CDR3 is TGTGCCAGTAGCATAGGAGGGTTCGCACCCCTCCACTTT. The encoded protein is CASSIGGFAPLHF.

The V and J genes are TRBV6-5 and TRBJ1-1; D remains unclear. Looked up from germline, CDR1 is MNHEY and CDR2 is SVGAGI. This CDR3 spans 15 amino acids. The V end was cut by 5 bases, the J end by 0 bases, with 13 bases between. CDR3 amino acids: CASSTVKLLNTEAFF. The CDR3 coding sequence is TGTGCCAGCAGTACCGTGAAGTTGTTGAACACTGAAGCTTTCTTT.

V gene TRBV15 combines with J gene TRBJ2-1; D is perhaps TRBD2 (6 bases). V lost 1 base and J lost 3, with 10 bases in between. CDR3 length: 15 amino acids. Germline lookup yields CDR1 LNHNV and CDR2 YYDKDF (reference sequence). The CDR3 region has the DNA TGTGCCACCAGCAGAGGGCTAGCGAACTACAATGAGCAGTTCTTC. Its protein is CATSRGLANYNEQFF.

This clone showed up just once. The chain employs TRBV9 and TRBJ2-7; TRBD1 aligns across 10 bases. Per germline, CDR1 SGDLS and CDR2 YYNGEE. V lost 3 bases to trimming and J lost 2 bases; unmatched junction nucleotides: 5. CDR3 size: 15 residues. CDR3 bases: TGTGCCAGCAGCGCCGGGACAGGGGTCCCCTACGAGCAGTACTTC. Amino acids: CASSAGTGVPYEQYF. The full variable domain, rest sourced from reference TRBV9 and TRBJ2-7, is DSGVTQTPKHLITATGQRVTLRCSPRSGDLSVYWYQQSLDQGLQFLIQYYNGEERAKGNILERFSAQQFPDLHSELNLSSLELGDSALYFCASSAGTGVPYEQYFGPGTRLTVT.

The CDR3 loop reads CASSPTGRPAEAFF. CDR3 nucleotides: TGTGCCAGCAGCCCAACAGGGAGGCCGGCTGAAGCTTTCTTT. The genes are TRBV11-2 and TRBJ1-1, with a tentative D call TRBD1 (6 bases). The germline gives CDR1 SGHAT, CDR2 FQNNGV. There are 14 residues in the CDR3. Trimming removed 5 bases at V and 6 bases at J, with 16 bases between.

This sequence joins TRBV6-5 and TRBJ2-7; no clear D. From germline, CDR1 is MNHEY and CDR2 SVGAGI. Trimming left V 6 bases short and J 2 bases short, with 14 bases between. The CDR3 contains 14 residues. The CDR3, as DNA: TGTGCCAGCAGAACTACACAAGCCACCTACGAGCAGTACTTC. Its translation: CASRTTQATYEQYF.

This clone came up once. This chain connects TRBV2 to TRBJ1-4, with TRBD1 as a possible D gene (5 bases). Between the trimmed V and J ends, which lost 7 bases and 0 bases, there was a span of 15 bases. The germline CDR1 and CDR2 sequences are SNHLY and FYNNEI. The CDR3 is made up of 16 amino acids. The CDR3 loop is CASTGLKTATNEKLFF. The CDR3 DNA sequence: TGTGCCAGCACTGGTTTAAAGACAGCAACTAATGAAAAACTGTTTTTT. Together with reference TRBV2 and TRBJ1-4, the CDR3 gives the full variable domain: EPEVTQTPSHQVTQMGQEVILRCVPISNHLYFYWYRQILGQKVEFLVSFYNNEISEKSEIFDDQFSVERPDGSNFTLKIRSTKLEDSAMYFCASTGLKTATNEKLFFGSGTQLSVL.

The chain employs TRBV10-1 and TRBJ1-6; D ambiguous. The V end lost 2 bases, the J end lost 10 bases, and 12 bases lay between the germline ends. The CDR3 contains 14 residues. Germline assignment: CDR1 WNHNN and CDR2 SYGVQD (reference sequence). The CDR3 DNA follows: TGCGCCAGCAGTGAGAATTGGTCGGACTCACCCCTCCACTTT. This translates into CASSENWSDSPLHF.

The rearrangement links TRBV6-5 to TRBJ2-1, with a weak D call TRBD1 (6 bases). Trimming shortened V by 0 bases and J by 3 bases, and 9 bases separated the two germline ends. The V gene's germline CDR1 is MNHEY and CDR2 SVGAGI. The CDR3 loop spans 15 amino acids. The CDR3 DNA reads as TGTGCCAGCAGTTACTCGACAGGTTACTACAATGAGCAGTTCTTC. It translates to CASSYSTGYYNEQFF.

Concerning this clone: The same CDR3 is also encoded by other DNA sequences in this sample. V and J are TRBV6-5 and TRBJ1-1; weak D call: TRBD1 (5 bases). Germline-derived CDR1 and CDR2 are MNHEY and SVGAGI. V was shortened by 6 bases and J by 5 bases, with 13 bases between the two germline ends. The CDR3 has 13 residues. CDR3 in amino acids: CASSLGVRTEAFF. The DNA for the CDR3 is TGTGCCAGCAGCCTGGGGGTTAGGACTGAAGCTTTCTTT.

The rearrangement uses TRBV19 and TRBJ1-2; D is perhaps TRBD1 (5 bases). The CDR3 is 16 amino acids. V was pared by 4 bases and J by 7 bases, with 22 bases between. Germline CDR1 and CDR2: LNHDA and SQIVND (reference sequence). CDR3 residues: CASSRGLFEATGGYTF. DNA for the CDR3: TGTGCCAGTAGTAGGGGCCTATTCGAGGCAACGGGTGGCTACACCTTC.

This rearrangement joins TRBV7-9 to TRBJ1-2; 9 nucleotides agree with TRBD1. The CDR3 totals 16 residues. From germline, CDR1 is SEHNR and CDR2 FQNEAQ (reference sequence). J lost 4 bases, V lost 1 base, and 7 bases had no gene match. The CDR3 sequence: CASSLGDRVIGYGYTF. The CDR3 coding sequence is TGTGCCAGCAGCTTAGGGGACAGGGTAATTGGCTATGGCTACACCTTC.

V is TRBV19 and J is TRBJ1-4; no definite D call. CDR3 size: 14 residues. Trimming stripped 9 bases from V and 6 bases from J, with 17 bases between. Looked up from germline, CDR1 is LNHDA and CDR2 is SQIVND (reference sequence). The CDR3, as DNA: TGTGCCAGCCGGGGTAGTAGAGCGGATGAAAAACTGTTTTTT. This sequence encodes CASRGSRADEKLFF.

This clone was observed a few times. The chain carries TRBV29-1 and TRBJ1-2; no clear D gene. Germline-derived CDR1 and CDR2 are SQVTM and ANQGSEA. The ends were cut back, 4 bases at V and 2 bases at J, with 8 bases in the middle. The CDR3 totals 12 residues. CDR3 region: CSVGLENYGYTF. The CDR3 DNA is TGCAGCGTTGGTCTAGAAAACTATGGCTACACCTTC.

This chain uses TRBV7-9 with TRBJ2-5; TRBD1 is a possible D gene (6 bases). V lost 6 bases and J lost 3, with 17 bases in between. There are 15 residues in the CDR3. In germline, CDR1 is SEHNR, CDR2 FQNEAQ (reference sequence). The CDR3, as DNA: TGTGCCAGCAGTTCTGGGGGCGGAACCGAAGAGACCCAGTACTTC. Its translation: CASSSGGGTEETQYF.

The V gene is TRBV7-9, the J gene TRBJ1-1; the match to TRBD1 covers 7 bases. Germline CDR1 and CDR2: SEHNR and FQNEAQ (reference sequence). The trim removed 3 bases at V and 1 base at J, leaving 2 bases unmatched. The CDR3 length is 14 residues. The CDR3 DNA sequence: TGTGCCAGCAGCTTCGGGACAGCGAACACTGAAGCTTTCTTT. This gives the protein CASSFGTANTEAFF.